The next 27 T cell receptor beta chains were all read from a single sample in a study of CD8 T cells in ankylosing spondylitis. Antigens of these TCRs are unknown. TCRdb re-analysed the 5' RACE reads in MiXCR, keeping a single row per CDR3 protein. The repertoire has around 890,000 distinct CDR3 sequences, roughly 10% of them found once; the top ten carry approximately 0.5%. Study-wide points: Seven to nine highly homologous variants made up a TCR beta motif that seemed to typify ankylosing spondylitis blood.

The sample comprised blood, either unsorted or a sorted T cell fraction (not recorded which). The source of these receptors is a male donor with ankylosing spondylitis.

This clonotype was found a few times. The CDR3 here is CSARVRLSDVTGELFF. CDR3 DNA sequence: TGCAGTGCTAGAGTACGACTCAGCGACGTCACCGGGGAGCTGTTTTTT. The V and J genes are TRBV20-1 and TRBJ2-2; no reliable D call. The CDR3 length is 16 residues. Germline V gives CDR1 DFQATT, CDR2 SNEGSKA (reference sequence). The V gene lost 1 base and the J gene lost 4 bases, with 16 bases spanning the gap.

This clonotype has more than one count but fewer than ten. This chain links TRBV20-1 with TRBJ1-2; D remains unclear. The V end lost 6 bases, the J end lost 5 bases, and 22 bases lay between the germline ends. Germline V gene sequence: CDR1 DFQATT, CDR2 SNEGSKA (reference sequence). This CDR3 spans 15 amino acids. This chain's CDR3 is CSAIPGRFMKYGYTF. CDR3 nucleotides: TGCAGTGCCATCCCCGGGAGATTTATGAAATATGGCTACACCTTC.

This clonotype was recorded many times. This chain joins TRBV28 and TRBJ2-5, with TRBD1 identical over 7 bases. The V segment lost 6 bases and the J segment 2 bases; nucleotides outside the gene matches: 3. CDR1 MDHEN and CDR2 SYDVKM come from the germline V gene. The CDR3 runs 13 residues. The CDR3 region has the DNA TGTGCCAGCAGCGGACAGGTGCAAGAGACCCAGTACTTC. Translating it yields CASSGQVQETQYF.

The V call is TRBV20-1, the J call TRBJ2-3; D is tentatively TRBD1 or TRBD2 (5 bases each). V lost 8 bases, J lost 2 bases, and 17 bases lay in between. The CDR3 runs 14 residues. Germline values: CDR1 DFQATT, CDR2 SNEGSKA (reference sequence). CDR3 nucleotides: TGCAGTACAACCGGGACGGCGAACACAGATACGCAGTATTTT. Encoded protein: CSTTGTANTDTQYF.

The chain recombines TRBV20-1 with TRBJ2-7; 7 bases match TRBD2. The CDR3 has 15 residues. Germline CDR1 DFQATT, CDR2 SNEGSKA (reference sequence). Trimming removed 5 bases from V and 0 bases from J; junction bases left unmatched: 10. CDR3 DNA sequence: TGCAGTGCTTCGCGACTAGCAGCCAGCTCCTACGAGCAGTACTTC. It yields the protein CSASRLAASSYEQYF.

This clonotype was detected only a few times. V gene TRBV12-5 combines with J gene TRBJ2-3; TRBD2 aligns across 8 bases. CDR1 is LGHNT, CDR2 FRNRAP, per germline. The V segment lost 5 bases and the J segment 5 bases; nucleotides outside the gene matches: 6. This CDR3 region has 14 residues. The CDR3 region is CASGTGLARDTQYF. CDR3 in DNA: TGTGCTAGTGGTACCGGACTAGCCAGAGATACGCAGTATTTT.

This clonotype was counted many times. J is TRBJ2-5 and V is TRBV20-1; 11 nucleotides agree with TRBD1. Germline V gene sequence: CDR1 DFQATT, CDR2 SNEGSKA (reference sequence). This CDR3 has 16 residues. The junction had 9 bases not matched to a gene; V was cut back by 6 bases and J by 0 bases. The DNA of the CDR3 is TGCAGTGCCGATGCCGGACAGGGGGCCTACCAAGAGACCCAGTACTTC. Protein: CSADAGQGAYQETQYF.

This clonotype was detected only a few times. This sequence joins TRBV5-1 and TRBJ2-3; 7 bases line up with TRBD1. V lost 3 bases to trimming and J lost 2 bases; unmatched junction nucleotides: 9. CDR1 and CDR2 (germline): SGHRS, YFSETQ. The CDR3 loop spans 16 amino acids. CDR3 nucleotides: TGCGCCAGCAGCTCCCAGACAGGGCTGCCCACAGATACGCAGTATTTT. Encoded protein: CASSSQTGLPTDTQYF.

This clonotype was observed at least ten times. The chain joins TRBV2 to TRBJ1-2; tentatively, D is TRBD1 (6 bases). V was pared by 7 bases and J by 5 bases, with 23 bases between. This CDR3 contains 16 residues. Germline lookup yields CDR1 SNHLY and CDR2 FYNNEI. The DNA for the CDR3 is TGTGCCAGCACGCGGTCAGGGGTTATAAGGAGGTATGGCTACACCTTC. Translating gives CASTRSGVIRRYGYTF.

This clonotype was found a few times. The chain links TRBV25-1 to TRBJ1-2; D possibly corresponds to TRBD1 (5 bases). The CDR3 is made up of 14 amino acids. Germline loops: CDR1 MGHDK, CDR2 SYGVNS. Trimming took 3 bases from V and 5 from J, leaving 13 bases between them. CDR3 amino acids: CASSELGQLYGYTF. CDR3 nucleotide sequence: TGTGCCAGCAGTGAGCTTGGACAATTATATGGCTACACCTTC.

With respect to this clonotype: Compared with germline, one end of the junction differs, possibly owing to a read error. V usage is TRBV7-7 and J usage is TRBJ1-1; possible D gene TRBD1, 5 bases. The CDR3 covers 13 residues. CDR1 and CDR2 (germline): SSHAT, FNYEAQ (reference sequence). Here the CDR3 reads CASSLVLGGEAFF. Written as DNA, the CDR3 is TGTGCTAGCAGCTTAGTATTGGGGGGGGAAGCTTTCTTT.

This clonotype showed up many times. The rearrangement joins TRBV7-2 to TRBJ2-7; D possibly corresponds to TRBD1 (5 bases). V lost 6 bases and J lost 4, with 10 bases in between. Germline CDR1 reads SGHTA; CDR2 reads FQGNSA. CDR3 size: 12 residues. CDR3 sequence (DNA): TGTGCCAGCAGTAATACAGGATACGAGCAGTACTTC. This gives the protein CASSNTGYEQYF.

This clonotype was seen ten or more times. The chain has TRBV5-1 and TRBJ2-3, with D possibly being TRBD2 (6 bases). V gave up 0 bases and J gave up 5 bases, with 10 bases separating them. The CDR3 length is 14 residues. Germline V lookup: CDR1 SGHRS, CDR2 YFSETQ. CDR3: CASSLVGSGDTQYF. The DNA for the CDR3 is TGCGCCAGCAGCTTGGTCGGTAGCGGAGATACGCAGTATTTT.

This clonotype came up many times. The CDR3 loop reads CASSLVRANTEAFF. For the CDR3, the DNA is TGTGCCAGCAGCTTAGTCAGGGCGAACACTGAAGCTTTCTTT. The chain carries TRBV11-2 and TRBJ1-1; TRBD1 might be the D (5 bases). This CDR3 is 14 amino acids long. CDR1 and CDR2 (germline): SGHAT, FQNNGV. Between the trimmed V and J ends, which lost 1 base and 1 base, there was a span of 7 bases.

The rearrangement uses TRBV4-3 and TRBJ2-2; 8 bases line up with TRBD1. Unmatched junction bases numbered 7, after V lost 0 bases and J lost 4 bases. Per germline, CDR1 LGHNA and CDR2 YSLEER. The CDR3 contains 17 residues. CDR3 in DNA: TGCGCCAGCAGCCAAGATGTTGCAGGGGGCTTCACCGGGGAGCTGTTTTTT. Its translation: CASSQDVAGGFTGELFF.

V gene TRBV27 combines with J gene TRBJ2-7; TRBD1 agrees at 7 bases. CDR3 length: 16 residues. V shed 9 bases, J shed 3 bases, and the junction held 17 bases outside the gene matches. Germline CDR1 reads MNHEY; CDR2 reads SMNVEV (reference sequence). The CDR3 spells CASGPKRTGIGYEQYF. CDR3 DNA: TGTGCCAGTGGGCCCAAGAGGACAGGAATAGGCTACGAGCAGTACTTC.

This clonotype was seen at least ten times. The chain uses TRBV12-3 or TRBV12-4 and TRBJ1-4; a possible D gene is TRBD1 (5 bases). Trimming stripped 2 bases from V and 13 bases from J, with 11 bases between. This CDR3 has 12 residues. This CDR3 reads CASSLQGAGLFF. CDR3 nucleotides: TGTGCCAGCAGTTTACAGGGCGCAGGACTGTTTTTT.

This sequence joins TRBV6-5 and TRBJ1-1; no clear D. Trimming removed 3 bases at V and 0 bases at J, with 11 bases between. The germline V gene has CDR1 MNHEY and CDR2 SVGAGI. This CDR3 region has 15 residues. The CDR3 bases are TGTGCCAGCAGTTATTCAGCAGATATGAACACTGAAGCTTTCTTT. It yields the protein CASSYSADMNTEAFF.

This CDR3 is CSASQGGEAFF. The DNA of the CDR3 is TGCAGTGCCAGCCAGGGCGGTGAAGCTTTCTTT. The rearrangement links TRBV20-1 to TRBJ1-1; TRBD1 might be the D (5 bases). The CDR3 sequence is 11 residues long. Trimming shortened V by 6 bases and J by 7 bases, and 12 bases separated the two germline ends. Looked up from germline, CDR1 is DFQATT and CDR2 is SNEGSKA (reference sequence).

The chain has TRBV5-1 and TRBJ2-5; D may be TRBD2 (5 bases). V gave up 3 bases and J gave up 1 base, with 10 bases separating them. The CDR3 is 14 residues long. CDR1 is SGHRS and CDR2 is YFSETQ in the germline V gene. The CDR3 loop reads CASSSGEIQETQYF. The CDR3, as DNA: TGCGCCAGCAGCTCCGGGGAAATCCAAGAGACCCAGTACTTC.

V usage is TRBV11-2 and J usage is TRBJ2-1, with D possibly being TRBD1 or TRBD2 (6 bases each). The germline V gene encodes CDR1 SGHAT and CDR2 FQNNGV. Deletions cut 0 bases from V and 8 bases from J, with 14 bases between. The CDR3 contains 15 residues. Here the CDR3 DNA reads TGTGCCAGCAGCTTAGATTTGGGGGGCTGGGATGAGCAGTTCTTC. This translates into CASSLDLGGWDEQFF.

DNA for the CDR3: TGCGCCAGCAGCCCAATTGCTAGCGGGTACACAGATACGCAGTATTTT. Translated, it gives CASSPIASGYTDTQYF. The rearrangement joins TRBV4-1 to TRBJ2-3, with 8 bases that match TRBD2. With 4 bases clipped from V and 2 bases from J, the junction kept 8 bases outside the gene matches. The germline V gene encodes CDR1 MGHRA and CDR2 YSYEKL. CDR3 length equals 16 residues.

This clonotype turned up a few times. The rearrangement uses TRBV6-1 and TRBJ1-5; 7 positions agree with TRBD1. CDR1 MNHNS and CDR2 SASEGT come from the germline V gene. V shed 7 bases, J shed 9 bases, and the junction held 9 bases outside the gene matches. This CDR3 region has 13 residues. The DNA for the CDR3 is TGTGCCAGCAAGGGACAGAATAATTCGCCCCAGCATTTT. Its translation: CASKGQNNSPQHF.

V and J are TRBV5-6 and TRBJ2-7; D not resolved. Deletions cut 2 bases from V and 0 bases from J, with 12 bases between. Germline V CDR1 and CDR2: SGHDT, YYEEEE. There are 15 residues in the CDR3. The CDR3 nucleotides are TGTGCCAGCAGCTTTTACGGCAAAGGCTCCTACGAGCAGTACTTC. As protein: CASSFYGKGSYEQYF. Full variable domain (missing parts from reference TRBV5-6 and TRBJ2-7): DAGVTQSPTHLIKTRGQQVTLRCSPKSGHDTVSWYQQALGQGPQFIFQYYEEEERQRGNFPDRFSGHQFPNYSSELNVNALLLGDSALYLCASSFYGKGSYEQYFGPGTRLTVT.

This clonotype was detected only a few times. The rearrangement links TRBV9 to TRBJ2-3; perhaps D is TRBD1 or TRBD2 (6 bases each). Germline lookup yields CDR1 SGDLS and CDR2 YYNGEE. The CDR3 extends over 16 amino acids. V lost 3 bases to trimming and J lost 1 base, with 15 bases between them. Here the CDR3 reads CASSAVRGARTDTQYF. CDR3 nucleotides: TGTGCCAGCAGCGCCGTTAGGGGGGCCCGCACAGATACGCAGTATTTT. The full variable domain, completed using reference TRBV9 and TRBJ2-3, is DSGVTQTPKHLITATGQRVTLRCSPRSGDLSVYWYQQSLDQGLQFLIQYYNGEERAKGNILERFSAQQFPDLHSELNLSSLELGDSALYFCASSAVRGARTDTQYFGPGTRLTVL.

This rearrangement joins TRBV30 to TRBJ2-7; the D gene is possibly TRBD2 (5 bases). Between the trimmed V and J ends, which lost 4 bases and 5 bases, there was a span of 12 bases. This CDR3 is built from 12 residues. Germline assignment: CDR1 GTSNPN and CDR2 SVGIG (reference sequence). The CDR3 coding sequence is TGTGCCTGGAAGGACTGGACCGACGAGCAGTACTTC. It translates to CAWKDWTDEQYF.

The chain carries TRBV20-1 and TRBJ2-5; 8 bases are a match to TRBD1. Germline V lookup: CDR1 DFQATT, CDR2 SNEGSKA (reference sequence). CDR3 length: 13 amino acids. J gave up 2 bases and V 6 bases, and 5 bases lay outside the gene matches. The CDR3 sequence: CSAPRQGQETQYF. The CDR3 DNA is TGCAGTGCCCCTCGACAGGGGCAAGAGACCCAGTACTTC.